These 31 T cell receptor beta chains share one sample of origin, sequenced in a study of blood T cell repertoires in COVID-19. The table came from immunoSEQ multiplex PCR; TCRdb's copy has only in-frame clones and leaves some out. Of roughly 300,000 clones listed, 86% are singletons. The sample taken for sequencing was peripheral blood. Receptor source: a woman between 45 and 65 years old with acute or convalescent COVID-19.

The V gene is TRBV6-2 or TRBV6-3, the J gene TRBJ2-7; 9 nucleotides match TRBD1. Germline values: CDR1 MNHEY, CDR2 SVGEGT. The CDR3 sequence is 14 residues long. J lost 6 bases, V lost 4 bases, and 7 bases had no gene match. This CDR3 is CASSSGQGFGEQYF. CDR3 DNA: TGTGCCAGCAGTTCGGGACAGGGTTTCGGCGAGCAGTACTTC.

The chain is built from TRBV6-5 and TRBJ1-1, with 7 nucleotides matching TRBD1. V lost 5 bases, J lost 1 base, and 7 bases stayed unmatched. Germline assignment: CDR1 MNHEY and CDR2 SVGAGI. The CDR3 spans 15 residues. CDR3 bases: TGTGCCAGCAGTAAATGGACAGGAGGGAACACTGAAGCTTTCTTT. Its translation is CASSKWTGGNTEAFF.

The chain uses TRBV5-1 and TRBJ2-6; 9 bases fit TRBD1. V was clipped by 3 bases and J by 2 bases; unmatched bases: 0. In germline, CDR1 is SGHRS, CDR2 YFSETQ. The CDR3 consists of 15 residues. The CDR3 sequence: CASSWTGAGANVLTF. The CDR3 DNA reads as TGCGCCAGCAGCTGGACAGGGGCTGGGGCCAACGTCCTGACTTTC. Looking up the rest from reference TRBV5-1 and TRBJ2-6 gives the full variable domain: KAGVTQTPRYLIKTRGQQVTLSCSPISGHRSVSWYQQTPGQGLQFLFEYFSETQRNKGNFPGRFSGRQFSNSRSEMNVSTLELGDSALYLCASSWTGAGANVLTFGAGSRLTVL.

V usage is TRBV6-2 or TRBV6-3 and J usage is TRBJ1-1; a possible D gene is TRBD1 (5 bases). The V and J ends lost 0 bases and 8 bases respectively, with 13 bases between them. Looked up from germline, CDR1 is MNHEY and CDR2 is SVGEGT. The CDR3 has 14 residues. CDR3 amino acids: CASSYSIVRQEAFF. The DNA of the CDR3 is TGTGCCAGCAGTTACTCGATTGTTAGACAGGAAGCTTTCTTT.

The DNA of the CDR3 is TGTGCCAGCAGTCCAACCGGGACAGCTGGAAACACCATATATTTT. Protein: CASSPTGTAGNTIYF. The chain employs TRBV9 and TRBJ1-3, with 7 nucleotides matching TRBD1. With V trimmed by 5 bases and J by 2 bases, 7 bases remained unmatched. The germline CDR1 and CDR2 sequences are SGDLS and YYNGEE. The CDR3 totals 15 residues. Combining the CDR3 with reference TRBV9 and TRBJ1-3 gives the whole variable domain DSGVTQTPKHLITATGQRVTLRCSPRSGDLSVYWYQQSLDQGLQFLIQYYNGEERAKGNILERFSAQQFPDLHSELNLSSLELGDSALYFCASSPTGTAGNTIYFGEGSWLTVV.

The chain joins TRBV5-6 to TRBJ2-1; 10 bases match TRBD1. The V gene end was trimmed by 3 bases and the J gene end by 2 bases; junction bases not matched to a gene: 8. The V gene's germline CDR1 is SGHDT and CDR2 YYEEEE. CDR3 size: 17 residues. The CDR3 protein is CASSSPTGTGAYNEQFF. As DNA, the CDR3 is TGTGCCAGCAGCTCCCCAACCGGGACAGGGGCCTACAATGAGCAGTTCTTC. The full variable domain, rest sourced from reference TRBV5-6 and TRBJ2-1, is DAGVTQSPTHLIKTRGQQVTLRCSPKSGHDTVSWYQQALGQGPQFIFQYYEEEERQRGNFPDRFSGHQFPNYSSELNVNALLLGDSALYLCASSSPTGTGAYNEQFFGPGTRLTVL.

The chain's CDR3 is CASSLVGGKQFF. The CDR3 coding sequence is TGTGCCAGCAGTTTAGTGGGGGGAAAGCAGTTCTTC. This chain links TRBV27 with TRBJ2-1, with a tentative D call TRBD2 (6 bases). The germline CDR1 and CDR2 sequences are MNHEY and SMNVEV (reference sequence). CDR3 length equals 12 residues. V gave up 2 bases and J gave up 11 bases, with 10 bases separating them.

The chain is built from TRBV28 and TRBJ1-3, with TRBD1 matching over 7 bases. There are 17 residues in the CDR3. CDR1 MDHEN and CDR2 SYDVKM come from the germline V gene. V was clipped by 2 bases and J by 4 bases; unmatched bases: 11. This chain's CDR3 is CASSLRGAGTDGNTIYF. CDR3 sequence (DNA): TGTGCCAGCAGTTTACGCGGGGCGGGGACAGACGGAAACACCATATATTTT.

The chain is built from TRBV19 and TRBJ1-2; D possibly corresponds to TRBD1 (6 bases). The germline gives CDR1 LNHDA, CDR2 SQIVND (reference sequence). Between the trimmed V and J ends, which lost 9 bases and 4 bases, there was a span of 15 bases. This CDR3 has 13 amino acids. CDR3 nucleotides: TGTGCCAGCTCGGCGGGCAGGGGCTATGGCTACACCTTC. Translating it yields CASSAGRGYGYTF.

The chain is built from TRBV7-3 and TRBJ1-1; TRBD1 aligns across 7 bases. After removal of 2 bases from V and 3 bases from J, the junction contained 0 bases not matched to a gene. Germline CDR1 and CDR2: SGHTA and FQGTGA. The CDR3 is made up of 13 amino acids. CDR3: CASSLDRDTEAFF. The CDR3 DNA follows: TGTGCCAGCAGCTTAGACAGGGACACTGAAGCTTTCTTT.

The CDR3 is CARSLFLAGGDRELFF. CDR3 bases: TGTGCCAGAAGCCTCTTCTTAGCGGGAGGGGACCGGGAGCTGTTTTTT. The chain is built from TRBV5-3 and TRBJ2-2; 11 bases fit TRBD2. TRBV5-3 belongs to the ORF category, with a function that is uncertain. The CDR3 covers 16 residues. Trimming removed 4 bases from V and 9 bases from J; junction bases left unmatched: 11.

Remarks on this clone: Other DNA sequences in this specimen translate into the identical CDR3. J is TRBJ2-5 and V is TRBV7-2; D unclear. From germline, CDR1 is SGHTA and CDR2 FQGNSA. The CDR3 contains 12 residues. The V end lost 3 bases, the J end lost 0 bases, and 2 bases lay between the germline ends. In nucleotides, the CDR3 is TGTGCCAGCAGCTTTAACCAAGAGACCCAGTACTTC. Protein sequence: CASSFNQETQYF. Using reference TRBV7-2 and TRBJ2-5 for the parts outside the CDR3, the full variable domain is GAGVSQSPSNKVTEKGKDVELRCDPISGHTALYWYRQSLGQGLEFLIYFQGNSAPDKSGLPSDRFSAERTGGSVSTLTIQRTQQEDSAVYLCASSFNQETQYFGPGTRLLVL.

The chain combines TRBV5-4 with TRBJ1-5; 8 bases map to TRBD1. CDR1 and CDR2 (germline): SGHNT, YYREEE (reference sequence). V was clipped by 2 bases and J by 5 bases; unmatched bases: 3. The CDR3 length is 14 residues. The CDR3 is CASSLQGGHQPQHF. The CDR3 DNA reads as TGTGCCAGCAGCTTACAGGGGGGGCATCAGCCCCAGCATTTT.

The chain employs TRBV6-5 and TRBJ1-5; 10 nucleotides agree with TRBD1. This CDR3 spans 13 amino acids. J lost 5 bases, V lost 6 bases, and 1 base had no gene match. In germline, CDR1 is MNHEY, CDR2 SVGAGI. The CDR3: CASSGQGDQPQHF. Written as DNA, the CDR3 is TGTGCCAGCAGCGGACAGGGGGATCAGCCCCAGCATTTT.

The gene calls are TRBV19 and TRBJ2-7; maybe TRBD1 (5 bases). The CDR3 runs to 13 residues. Germline V gene lookup returns CDR1 LNHDA and CDR2 SQIVND (reference sequence). Trimming shortened V by 2 bases and J by 3 bases, and 8 bases separated the two germline ends. The DNA of the CDR3 is TGTGCCAGTAGTATAATTGACAGCTACGAGCAGTACTTC. Translating gives CASSIIDSYEQYF.

V usage is TRBV27 and J usage is TRBJ2-2, with D maybe TRBD2 (6 bases). V was clipped by 2 bases and J by 1 base, with 14 bases between them. CDR1 is MNHEY and CDR2 is SMNVEV in the germline V gene (reference sequence). The CDR3 is 17 amino acids. The DNA of the CDR3 is TGTGCCAGCAGTTTAATGTCGGGCGGGATGAACACCGGGGAGCTGTTTTTT. This encodes CASSLMSGGMNTGELFF.

This sequence joins TRBV3-1 (or the pseudogene TRBV3-2) and TRBJ1-1; D is unclear. The CDR3 covers 14 residues. Germline V gives CDR1 LGHDT, CDR2 YNNKEL (reference sequence). Trimming left V 2 bases short and J 2 bases short, with 9 bases between. CDR3 protein: CASSQWAENTEAFF. In DNA, the CDR3 is TGTGCCAGCAGCCAATGGGCAGAAAACACTGAAGCTTTCTTT.

J is TRBJ1-3 and V is TRBV28, with TRBD1 matching 8 bases. The V gene's germline CDR1 is MDHEN and CDR2 SYDVKM. This CDR3 region has 16 residues. The ends lost 4 bases at V and 4 bases at J; junction bases unmatched: 9. The CDR3 spells CASSSSTGAVGNTIYF. The CDR3 DNA reads TGTGCCAGCAGTTCCTCGACAGGGGCGGTCGGAAACACCATATATTTT.

The chain joins TRBV28 to TRBJ2-7, with a weak D call TRBD2 (6 bases). Trimming cost V 5 bases and J 7 bases, with 12 bases left between them. The CDR3 sequence is 12 residues long. The V gene's germline CDR1 is MDHEN and CDR2 SYDVKM. CDR3 in DNA: TGTGCCAGCAGTCCCCCCGCGGGGGAGCAGTACTTC. Its translation: CASSPPAGEQYF.

The rearrangement uses TRBV5-1 and TRBJ1-1, with TRBD1 matching over 10 bases. With V trimmed by 4 bases and J by 4 bases, 10 bases remained unmatched. CDR1 and CDR2 from the germline V gene are SGHRS and YFSETQ. This CDR3 spans 16 amino acids. In DNA, the CDR3 is TGCGCCAGCAGCGGACAGGGACAGGGGCAGGGCACTGAAGCTTTCTTT. Its protein product is CASSGQGQGQGTEAFF.

The V and J genes are TRBV6-2 or TRBV6-3 and TRBJ2-5, with TRBD2 matching 7 bases. CDR1 is MNHEY and CDR2 is SVGEGT in the germline V gene. J gave up 5 bases and V 2 bases, and 11 bases lay outside the gene matches. This CDR3 comprises 16 residues. CDR3 nucleotides: TGTGCCAGCAGTTACAATCAGCGGGAAGTTCGGGAGACCCAGTACTTC. Translated, it gives CASSYNQREVRETQYF.

The genes are TRBV10-3 and TRBJ2-3; TRBD2 matches at 12 bases. This CDR3 has 16 amino acids. Germline-derived CDR1 and CDR2 are ENHRY and SYGVKD. V lost 2 bases to trimming and J lost 2 bases; unmatched junction nucleotides: 2. The CDR3 DNA follows: TGTGCCATCAGTGAGCCTAGCGGGAGGGACACAGATACGCAGTATTTT. This encodes CAISEPSGRDTDTQYF.

This clone was picked up one time. The chain carries TRBV5-1 and TRBJ2-5; 10 nucleotides agree with TRBD2. Germline lookup yields CDR1 SGHRS and CDR2 YFSETQ. The CDR3 is made up of 15 amino acids. With 2 bases clipped from V and 2 bases from J, the junction kept 3 bases outside the gene matches. The CDR3 DNA follows: TGCGCCAGCAGCTTCTTAGCGGGGGGACAAGAGACCCAGTACTTC. This codes for CASSFLAGGQETQYF. Full variable domain (rest looked up from reference TRBV5-1 and TRBJ2-5): KAGVTQTPRYLIKTRGQQVTLSCSPISGHRSVSWYQQTPGQGLQFLFEYFSETQRNKGNFPGRFSGRQFSNSRSEMNVSTLELGDSALYLCASSFLAGGQETQYFGPGTRLLVL.

This rearrangement joins TRBV6-5 to TRBJ1-2; D ambiguous. The CDR3 is made up of 13 amino acids. The V end was cut by 8 bases, the J end by 1 base, with 11 bases between. The germline V gene encodes CDR1 MNHEY and CDR2 SVGAGI. CDR3 coding DNA: TGTGCCAGCGCGAGGAATATTAACTATGGCTACACCTTC. It specifies CASARNINYGYTF.

The rearrangement links TRBV6-1 to TRBJ1-4; D is unclear. Germline V CDR1 and CDR2: MNHNS, SASEGT. Trimming removed 3 bases from V and 7 bases from J, with 24 bases in between. This CDR3 is built from 18 residues. The CDR3 loop is CASSDRRPNLPDLEKLFF. The CDR3 DNA sequence: TGTGCCAGCAGTGACAGGAGGCCGAACCTTCCTGACCTTGAAAAACTGTTTTTT.

The chain carries TRBV30 and TRBJ1-6; TRBD1 matches 9 bases. V dropped 4 bases and J dropped 10; count of bases not matched to a gene: 5. The CDR3 contains 13 residues. CDR1 and CDR2 (germline): GTSNPN, SVGIG (reference sequence). CDR3 amino acids: CAWNRDRDSPLHF. CDR3 nucleotide sequence: TGTGCCTGGAACCGGGACAGGGACTCACCCCTCCACTTT. The variable domain in full, completed from reference TRBV30 and TRBJ1-6, reads SQTIHQWPATLVQPVGSPLSLECTVEGTSNPNLYWYRQAAGRGLQLLFYSVGIGQISSEVPQNLSASRPQDRQFILSSKKLLLSDSGFYLCAWNRDRDSPLHFGNGTRLTVT.

V usage is TRBV29-1 and J usage is TRBJ1-3; D is unresolved. V dropped 7 bases and J dropped 4 bases, with 5 bases sitting between them. The CDR3 is 10 residues long. Germline V gene sequence: CDR1 SQVTM, CDR2 ANQGSEA. In DNA form, the CDR3 reads TGCAGCGCCGCGGGAAACACCATATATTTT. It specifies CSAAGNTIYF.

The chain uses TRBV6-5 and TRBJ2-7, with D possibly matching TRBD1 (6 bases). Germline V gene lookup returns CDR1 MNHEY and CDR2 SVGAGI. Trimming pared 5 bases from V and 2 bases from J, leaving 13 bases between. The CDR3 runs 14 residues. The CDR3 coding sequence is TGTGCCAGCAGTCCACGCAGGACAGCCTACGAGCAGTACTTC. Protein: CASSPRRTAYEQYF.

The chain carries TRBV29-1 and TRBJ2-3; 7 bases line up with TRBD2. The CDR3 has 13 amino acids. V lost 6 bases to trimming and J lost 5 bases; unmatched junction nucleotides: 8. CDR1 is SQVTM and CDR2 is ANQGSEA in the germline V gene. CDR3 residues: CSVARGGEDTQYF. CDR3 sequence (DNA): TGCAGCGTGGCTCGGGGAGGGGAAGATACGCAGTATTTT.

V is TRBV7-2 and J is TRBJ1-2, with D uncertain. The CDR3 loop spans 12 amino acids. V was pared by 0 bases and J by 4 bases, with 3 bases between. The germline CDR1 and CDR2 sequences are SGHTA and FQGNSA. CDR3 DNA sequence: TGTGCCAGCAGCTTAGCCTCCTATGGCTACACCTTC. It yields the protein CASSLASYGYTF.

The gene calls are TRBV18 and TRBJ2-5, with 7 positions matching TRBD1. J gave up 4 bases and V 1 base, and 9 bases lay outside the gene matches. CDR1 and CDR2 (germline): KGHSH, LQKENI. The CDR3 spans 16 residues. The CDR3 reads CASSPLEGALRETQYF. The DNA for the CDR3 is TGTGCCAGCTCACCACTTGAGGGGGCGCTTCGAGAGACCCAGTACTTC.